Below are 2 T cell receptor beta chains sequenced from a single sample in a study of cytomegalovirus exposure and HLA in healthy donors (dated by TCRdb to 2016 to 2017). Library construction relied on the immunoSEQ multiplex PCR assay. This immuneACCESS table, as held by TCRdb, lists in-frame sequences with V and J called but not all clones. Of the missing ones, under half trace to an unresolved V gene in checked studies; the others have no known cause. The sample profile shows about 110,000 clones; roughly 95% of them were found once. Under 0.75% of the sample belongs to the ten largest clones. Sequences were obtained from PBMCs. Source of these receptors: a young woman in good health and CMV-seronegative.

This chain's CDR3 is CASSDGQGARTEAFF. The CDR3 DNA is TGTGCCAGCAGCGACGGACAGGGGGCAAGGACTGAAGCTTTCTTT. J is TRBJ1-1 and V is TRBV4-2; TRBD1 matches at 11 bases. The CDR3 extends over 15 amino acids. Germline lookup yields CDR1 LGHNA and CDR2 YNFKEQ. Trimming cost V 5 bases and J 5 bases; bases outside gene matches: 7.

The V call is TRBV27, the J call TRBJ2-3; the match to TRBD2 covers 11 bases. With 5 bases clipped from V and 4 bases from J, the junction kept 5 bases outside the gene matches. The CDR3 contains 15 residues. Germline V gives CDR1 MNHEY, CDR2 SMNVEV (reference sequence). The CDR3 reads CASSVAGGGADTQYF. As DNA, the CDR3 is TGTGCCAGCAGTGTAGCGGGAGGGGGAGCAGATACGCAGTATTTT.